This TCR beta chain was obtained from a study of tumor-infiltrating lymphocytes in oesophageal squamous cell carcinoma. TCRdb re-derived calls from the PCR reads in MiXCR, one entry per CDR3 protein. Of almost 20,000 distinct CDR3 sequences in the sample, about 43% were seen once. Germline CDR1 SGHVS, CDR2 FNYEAQ. CDR3 length: 17 amino acids. The sample was normal esophageal tissue next to the tumor. The sequence was obtained from a male donor with esophageal squamous cell carcinoma. V is TRBV7-6 and J is TRBJ2-1; 12 bases fit TRBD2. The J call may be incorrect, as the DNA end agrees better with TRBJ2-3. The DNA for the CDR3 is TGTGCCAGCAGCCAACACCTAGCGGGAGGGCTAACAGATACGCAGTATTTT. Its translation: CASSQHLAGGLTDTQYF.